These 29 T cell receptor beta chains were all obtained from the same sample, sequenced in a study of PD-L1 blockade in urothelial cancer. Regarding time point: peripheral blood 6 weeks after treatment start. TCRdb's table, derived via immunoSEQ multiplex PCR, lists solely in-frame clones and lacks some. The data hold 90,000 to 130,000 clones, with approximately 90% observed a single time. This specimen was PBMCs, taken around atezolizumab (anti-PD-L1) treatment. These receptor sequences come from a man between 60 and 70 years old with urothelial cancer.

The chain uses TRBV30 and TRBJ1-1; 8 nucleotides match TRBD1. With V trimmed by 3 bases and J by 1 base, 7 bases remained unmatched. Per the germline V gene, CDR1 is GTSNPN and CDR2 is SVGIG (reference sequence). The CDR3 extends over 15 amino acids. CDR3 DNA sequence: TGTGCCTGGAGCGCCGCACAGGGGGGGAACACTGAAGCTTTCTTT. This translates into CAWSAAQGGNTEAFF.

CDR3 protein: CASSEGRGITEQYF. CDR3 bases: TGCGCCAGCAGTGAGGGCAGGGGTATCACCGAGCAGTACTTC. The chain couples TRBV10-1 to TRBJ2-7; D is perhaps TRBD1 (6 bases). Trimming left V 2 bases short and J 6 bases short, with 14 bases between. The CDR3 has 14 amino acids. Per the germline V gene, CDR1 is WNHNN and CDR2 is SYGVQD (reference sequence).

The chain recombines TRBV5-1 with TRBJ2-5; no definite D call. There are 14 residues in the CDR3. CDR1 SGHRS and CDR2 YFSETQ come from the germline V gene. V lost 2 bases to trimming and J lost 4 bases, with 12 bases between them. The DNA of the CDR3 is TGCGCCAGCAGCTTTATACCCTCAGGAGAGACCCAGTACTTC. Translation gives CASSFIPSGETQYF.

This clone appeared a single time. The V call is TRBV5-8, the J call TRBJ1-2, with D maybe TRBD1 (6 bases). This CDR3 is 15 amino acids long. The V and J ends lost 4 bases and 8 bases respectively, with 21 bases between them. Germline CDR1 SGHTS, CDR2 YDEGEE. CDR3 sequence (DNA): TGTGCCAGCAGCCCAAAGGGGGTGCCCGTTACAGGCTACACCTTC. Its protein product is CASSPKGVPVTGYTF.

This chain uses TRBV18 with TRBJ1-1; 7 positions agree with TRBD1. This CDR3 contains 15 residues. CDR1 is KGHSH and CDR2 is LQKENI in the germline V gene. V lost 2 bases and J lost 2; bases outside the gene matches: 5. The CDR3 DNA sequence: TGTGCCAGCTCACCAAGGACAGGAGCAAACACTGAAGCTTTCTTT. Translation: CASSPRTGANTEAFF.

V gene TRBV30 combines with J gene TRBJ1-1, with D hard to call. This CDR3 region has 12 residues. The V and J ends lost 2 bases and 0 bases respectively, with 4 bases between them. The germline V gene encodes CDR1 GTSNPN and CDR2 SVGIG (reference sequence). This CDR3 is CAWSFVNTEAFF. CDR3 bases: TGTGCCTGGAGTTTCGTGAACACTGAAGCTTTCTTT.

The chain links TRBV18 to TRBJ2-3; 12 bases agree with TRBD2. The CDR3 covers 16 residues. Germline lookup yields CDR1 KGHSH and CDR2 LQKENI. Germline trimming cut 4 bases from V and 2 bases from J; bases unmatched to any gene: 4. CDR3 protein: CASSRGLAGTTDTQYF. The CDR3 nucleotides read TGTGCCAGCTCACGAGGACTAGCGGGAACCACAGATACGCAGTATTTT.

The rearrangement uses TRBV5-1 and TRBJ1-1; 9 bases are a match to TRBD1. Germline V gene data show CDR1 as SGHRS and CDR2 as YFSETQ. V was clipped by 3 bases and J by 5 bases; unmatched bases: 5. This CDR3 comprises 14 residues. CDR3 loop: CASSWDRVDTEAFF. The CDR3 nucleotides read TGCGCCAGCAGCTGGGACAGGGTAGATACTGAAGCTTTCTTT.

V is TRBV9 and J is TRBJ2-5, with 7 bases that match TRBD1. Germline V gives CDR1 SGDLS, CDR2 YYNGEE. V was pared by 0 bases and J by 3 bases, with 11 bases of the junction left unmatched. The CDR3 runs to 17 residues. Written as DNA, the CDR3 is TGTGCCAGCAGCGTAGCGGCCGGGGCAGGGGGTAAAGAGACCCAGTACTTC. This codes for CASSVAAGAGGKETQYF.

The rearrangement links TRBV7-6 to TRBJ1-3, with 10 bases lining up with TRBD1. Trimming took 1 base from V and 3 from J; bases not matched to a gene: 3. This CDR3 has 16 amino acids. The germline CDR1 and CDR2 sequences are SGHVS and FNYEAQ. The chain's CDR3 is CASSLGDRGLGNTIYF. As DNA, the CDR3 is TGTGCCAGCAGCTTAGGTGACAGGGGGCTTGGAAACACCATATATTTT.

The rearrangement joins TRBV5-1 to TRBJ2-5, with 7 bases lining up with TRBD1. The trim removed 6 bases at V and 4 bases at J, leaving 0 bases unmatched. The CDR3 loop spans 11 amino acids. Germline V gene data show CDR1 as SGHRS and CDR2 as YFSETQ. The CDR3 nucleotides read TGCGCCAGCACAGGGGGAGAGACCCAGTACTTC. Protein: CASTGGETQYF. Full variable domain (remainder filled in from reference TRBV5-1 and TRBJ2-5): KAGVTQTPRYLIKTRGQQVTLSCSPISGHRSVSWYQQTPGQGLQFLFEYFSETQRNKGNFPGRFSGRQFSNSRSEMNVSTLELGDSALYLCASTGGETQYFGPGTRLLVL.

The chain links TRBV7-2 to TRBJ2-1; D might be TRBD2 (6 bases). The CDR3 extends over 13 amino acids. The ends were cut back, 1 base at V and 7 bases at J, with 8 bases in the middle. Looked up from germline, CDR1 is SGHTA and CDR2 is FQGNSA. In nucleotides, the CDR3 is TGTGCCAGCAGCTTAGTCGGGGGTAATGAGCAGTTCTTC. Protein product: CASSLVGGNEQFF.

The chain employs TRBV7-2 and TRBJ2-7; possibly TRBD1 for D (8 bases). This CDR3 contains 15 residues. The germline V gene has CDR1 SGHTA and CDR2 FQGNSA. V lost 4 bases, J lost 1 base, and 14 bases lay in between. CDR3 DNA: TGTGCCAGCAGCTACACAGGGGGGGAGTCCTACGAGCAGTACTTC. Its translation: CASSYTGGESYEQYF.

The V gene is TRBV19, the J gene TRBJ2-1; TRBD2 matches at 10 bases. Germline V lookup: CDR1 LNHDA, CDR2 SQIVND (reference sequence). The CDR3 is 18 amino acids. Trimming cost V 2 bases and J 8 bases; bases outside gene matches: 15. DNA of the CDR3: TGTGCCAGTAGTATATACCTAGCGGGAGATTATGGAATGTATGAGCAGTTCTTC. Amino acid sequence: CASSIYLAGDYGMYEQFF.

This rearrangement joins TRBV28 to TRBJ1-2, with D possibly being TRBD1 (6 bases). Between the trimmed V and J ends, which lost 7 bases and 4 bases, there was a span of 19 bases. Germline V gives CDR1 MDHEN, CDR2 SYDVKM. The CDR3 has 15 amino acids. The CDR3 nucleotides read TGTGCCAGCAAAATAGGGGGTAGTGGGGGCTATGGCTACACCTTC. This sequence encodes CASKIGGSGGYGYTF.

The rearrangement joins TRBV18 to TRBJ1-3; D call uncertain. Germline V CDR1 and CDR2: KGHSH, LQKENI. The CDR3 loop spans 17 amino acids. Trimming shortened V by 1 base and J by 0 bases, and 13 bases separated the two germline ends. For the CDR3, the DNA is TGTGCCAGCTCACCACTACAACGTACAAGCTCTGGAAACACCATATATTTT. Translation gives CASSPLQRTSSGNTIYF.

This clone was seen only a few times. V usage is TRBV6-1 and J usage is TRBJ2-1, with 15 nucleotides matching TRBD2. V gave up 4 bases and J gave up 2 bases; unmatched junction bases: 6. There are 18 residues in the CDR3. The germline CDR1 and CDR2 sequences are MNHNS and SASEGT. CDR3 in amino acids: CASSGGLAGGRTYNEQFF. CDR3 sequence (DNA): TGTGCCAGCAGTGGAGGACTAGCGGGAGGGCGAACCTACAATGAGCAGTTCTTC.

The chain is built from TRBV11-2 and TRBJ2-2; D gene uncertain. Germline V gives CDR1 SGHAT, CDR2 FQNNGV. Trimming cost V 3 bases and J 7 bases, with 6 bases left between them. This CDR3 comprises 12 residues. The CDR3 DNA reads as TGTGCCAGCAGCTTTGAGTTCGGGGAGCTGTTTTTT. Its protein product is CASSFEFGELFF.

CDR3 sequence: CASSQEGGEVFYEQYF. The CDR3 DNA reads TGCGCCAGCAGCCAAGAAGGCGGGGAGGTCTTCTACGAGCAGTACTTC. This chain connects TRBV4-3 to TRBJ2-7; tentative D call: TRBD2 (6 bases). The germline V and J ends were trimmed by 0 bases and 3 bases, with 15 bases remaining between them. This CDR3 contains 16 residues. CDR1 LGHNA and CDR2 YSLEER come from the germline V gene.

The chain is built from TRBV29-1 and TRBJ1-1; possible D gene TRBD1, 5 bases. The CDR3 has 12 residues. V lost 6 bases and J lost 5, with 13 bases in between. Germline V CDR1 and CDR2: SQVTM, ANQGSEA. The CDR3 loop is CSVGFGGTEAFF. The CDR3 DNA follows: TGCAGCGTCGGATTCGGGGGGACTGAAGCTTTCTTT.

Only one count was recorded for this clone. The chain carries TRBV4-1 and TRBJ1-4; tentative D call: TRBD1 (6 bases). V lost 0 bases, J lost 0 bases, and 14 bases lay in between. The germline V gene has CDR1 MGHRA and CDR2 YSYEKL. CDR3 size: 18 residues. The CDR3, as DNA: TGCGCCAGCAGCCAAGATCGGGCGAGGGGGACAACTAATGAAAAACTGTTTTTT. Its translation is CASSQDRARGTTNEKLFF.

This sequence joins TRBV2 and TRBJ1-1, with D unresolved. Per germline, CDR1 SNHLY and CDR2 FYNNEI. The V end lost 6 bases, the J end lost 0 bases, and 11 bases lay between the germline ends. The CDR3 consists of 14 residues. CDR3 sequence (DNA): TGTGCCAGCAGACCCGAGGTAGTGAACACTGAAGCTTTCTTT. This translates into CASRPEVVNTEAFF.

The rearrangement uses TRBV6-6 and TRBJ1-4, with 7 bases aligning to TRBD1. The CDR3 runs to 15 residues. Trimming cost V 3 bases and J 4 bases; bases outside gene matches: 5. CDR1 and CDR2 (germline): MNHNY, SVGAGI (reference sequence). Here the CDR3 reads CASSYGGQDNEKLFF. The CDR3 DNA is TGTGCCAGCAGTTATGGTGGACAGGATAATGAAAAACTGTTTTTT.

The chain combines TRBV6-1 with TRBJ2-5; 7 bases map to TRBD1. The CDR3 is made up of 14 amino acids. V was pared by 4 bases and J by 2 bases, with 4 bases of the junction left unmatched. CDR1 MNHNS and CDR2 SASEGT come from the germline V gene. The CDR3 coding sequence is TGTGCCAGCAGTGCACAGGGGCCACAAGAGACCCAGTACTTC. Translating it yields CASSAQGPQETQYF.

The chain joins TRBV7-2 to TRBJ2-7; 8 bases fit TRBD2. V lost 1 base and J lost 1; bases outside the gene matches: 6. CDR1 is SGHTA and CDR2 is FQGNSA in the germline V gene. The CDR3 extends over 16 amino acids. The CDR3 DNA reads as TGTGCCAGCAGCTTAGGGGGCGGGACTAGATCCTACGAGCAGTACTTC. Translation: CASSLGGGTRSYEQYF.

This clone has a single count. V is TRBV9 and J is TRBJ2-3; D unclear. Per the germline V gene, CDR1 is SGDLS and CDR2 is YYNGEE. The CDR3 is 14 amino acids. V lost 0 bases to trimming and J lost 3 bases, with 8 bases between them. The DNA for the CDR3 is TGTGCCAGCAGCGTAGCTTCCAGGACAGATACGCAGTATTTT. Protein sequence: CASSVASRTDTQYF.

This clone was recorded once. The V and J genes are TRBV28 and TRBJ2-5; 7 bases fit TRBD2. From germline, CDR1 is MDHEN and CDR2 SYDVKM. There are 13 residues in the CDR3. With 4 bases clipped from V and 4 bases from J, the junction kept 3 bases outside the gene matches. In DNA, the CDR3 is TGTGCCAGCAGTTCGGGGGGATCAGAGACCCAGTACTTC. Translation: CASSSGGSETQYF.

This chain uses TRBV6-1 with TRBJ2-7; D unclear. CDR1 and CDR2 (germline): MNHNS, SASEGT. Trimming shortened V by 3 bases and J by 0 bases, and 9 bases separated the two germline ends. The CDR3 contains 14 residues. CDR3 protein: CASSDRPSSYEQYF. For the CDR3, the DNA is TGTGCCAGCAGTGACAGGCCAAGCTCCTACGAGCAGTACTTC.

This chain links TRBV28 with TRBJ2-3; maybe TRBD2 (7 bases). CDR3 length equals 17 residues. V was clipped by 8 bases and J by 6 bases, with 27 bases between them. Germline V gene lookup returns CDR1 MDHEN and CDR2 SYDVKM. CDR3 coding DNA: TGTGCCAGCGGGACTACCTGGACAGCCAGAGGATCGGATACGCAGTATTTT. Translation gives CASGTTWTARGSDTQYF.